This T cell receptor beta chain was identified in a study of T cell responses to AZD1222 COVID-19 vaccine. Using immunoSEQ multiplex PCR, the repertoire was profiled, and TCRdb retains in-frame clones only, with some absent. The data contain roughly 110,000 clones, 90% of them singletons. Sequencing used peripheral blood, obtained 28 days after the second AZD1222 dose. The source is an adult who received the AZD1222 COVID-19 vaccine.

The CDR3 loop reads CASKEAWTEAFF. The CDR3 DNA sequence: TGTGCCAGCAAGGAAGCCTGGACCGAAGCTTTCTTT. J is TRBJ1-1 and V is TRBV2; D not resolved. V was clipped by 7 bases and J by 8 bases, with 14 bases between them. This CDR3 region has 12 residues. Germline CDR1 is SNHLY and CDR2 is FYNNEI.